This T cell receptor beta chain was recorded in a study of blood T cells in healthy people across ages. With 1 base removed from V and 15 bases from J, the gap between germline ends came to 10 bases. The CDR3 sequence is 11 residues long. In germline, CDR1 is SGHDN, CDR2 FVKESK. This clonotype was detected only once. Its antigen is unidentified. Study-level results: Both higher diversity and more naive CD4+ cells marked long-lived donors when set against aged donors. Naive and antigen-experienced cells could not be conclusively compared, given unsorted PBMCs. CMV status of donors was unknown, possibly confounding expanded clonotype changes.

With a J-beta primer mix and a sample-barcoded 5' primer, a second PCR ran about 7 to 11 cycles. TCRdb processed the 5' RACE reads anew with MiXCR; each CDR3 protein has one entry. The repertoire consists of under 750,000 distinct CDR3 sequences, with 40% to 55% occurring once and the leading ten covering approximately 25%. Donors gave roughly 10 milliliters of peripheral blood apiece. This TCR came from a man older than 75 in good health. The chain recombines TRBV14 with TRBJ2-1; D is unresolved. Sequenced material: blood. The CDR3, as DNA: TGTGCCAGCAGCCAAGGGTCTGTCCGGTTCTTC. Translation gives CASSQGSVRFF. Full variable domain (remainder filled in from reference TRBV14 and TRBJ2-1): EAGVTQFPSHSVIEKGQTVTLRCDPISGHDNLYWYRRVMGKEIKFLLHFVKESKQDESGMPNNRFLAERTGGTYSTLKVQPAELEDSGVYFCASSQGSVRFFGPGTRLTVL.